Listed below are T cell receptor beta chains from one sample, sequenced in a study of tumor and adjacent non-tumor tissue in lung cancer. Using its own MiXCR run on the multiplex PCR reads, TCRdb lists one record per CDR3 protein. The sample lists approximately 77,000 distinct CDR3 sequences, roughly 80% occurring once. The sequenced sample consisted of distant non-tumor lung tissue. These receptors were taken from a man between 60 and 75 years old with non-small cell lung cancer. Each CDR3 is given with its conserved first and last residue. A D gene is named only where the DNA matches it firmly. Clone size is shown for a subset of rows, as once, few, many or a class of expanded clone.

d_gene	abundance	v_gene	j_gene	CDR3aa	CDR3nt
NA	NA	TRBV12-3/TRBV12-4	TRBJ1-4	CARSIPMGVHEKLFF	TGTGCCAGGAGTATCCCTATGGGGGTTCATGAGAAACTGTTTTTT
NA	NA	TRBV6-6	TRBJ1-2	CASIPWQNYGYTF	TGTGCCAGCATCCCGTGGCAGAACTATGGCTACACCTTC
NA	NA	TRBV11-2	TRBJ1-2	CASSSLGGGSFGYAF	TGTGCCAGCAGCTCCCTTGGGGGTGGATCCTTCGGCTACGCCTTC
NA	NA	TRBV6-2/TRBV6-3	TRBJ2-5	CASSDAAQETQYF	TGTGCCAGCAGCGACGCCGCCCAAGAGACCCAGTACTTC
TRBD1	NA	TRBV20-1	TRBJ1-1	CNARDYQGAENTEAFF	TGCAATGCTAGAGATTACCAGGGGGCAGAGAACACTGAAGCTTTCTTT
TRBD2	NA	TRBV5-1	TRBJ2-2	CASSVGLSSTGELLF	TGCGCCAGCAGCGTGGGACTATCCAGCACCGGGGAGCTGTTATTT
TRBD1	many	TRBV10-2	TRBJ1-2	CASGQGVSGYTF	TGCGCCAGCGGACAGGGGGTATCTGGCTACACCTTC
TRBD1	NA	TRBV11-3	TRBJ2-3	CASSLDKGQGYRQYF	TGTGCCAGCAGCTTAGATAAGGGACAGGGATATAGGCAGTATTTT
TRBD1	NA	TRBV29-1	TRBJ1-2	CSLRQGGSYGYTF	TGCAGCCTTCGACAGGGGGGTAGCTATGGCTACACCTTC
TRBD2	NA	TRBV29-1	TRBJ2-7	CSVTGGPLVPYEEYF	TGCAGCGTCACGGGAGGCCCACTCGTCCCCTACGAGGAGTACTTC
NA	many	TRBV30	TRBJ1-1	CAWSVGGAGTEAFF	TGTGCCTGGAGTGTTGGGGGTGCGGGCACTGAAGCTTTCTTT
TRBD2	NA	TRBV19	TRBJ2-7	CASSDLAGDSYEQYF	TGTGCCAGTAGTGATCTAGCGGGAGACTCCTACGAGCAGTACTTC
NA	many	TRBV13	TRBJ1-1	CASRSTENTEAFF	TGTGCCAGCAGGTCTACAGAGAACACTGAAGCTTTCTTT
NA	NA	TRBV5-4	TRBJ2-6	CASSPGAGTASGANVLTF	TGTGCCAGCAGCCCTGGCGCAGGGACTGCTTCTGGGGCCAACGTCCTGACTTTC
NA	NA	TRBV5-6	TRBJ2-3	CASSWDRNTDTQYF	TGTGCCAGCAGTTGGGATAGGAACACAGATACGCAGTATTTT
NA	many	TRBV5-1	TRBJ2-1	CASSLATSKSYNEQFF	TGCGCCAGCAGCTTAGCTACTAGTAAATCCTACAATGAGCAGTTCTTC
TRBD2	NA	TRBV11-2	TRBJ2-7	CVCSPERGGYYEQYF	TGTGTCTGCAGCCCTGAGCGGGGAGGTTACTACGAGCAGTACTTC
TRBD1	NA	TRBV11-3	TRBJ2-5	CASSLGSSRGSQETLYF	TGTGCCAGCAGCTTAGGGTCCAGCAGGGGGTCCCAAGAGACCCTGTATTTC
NA	NA	TRBV29-1	TRBJ1-2	CSPSSPYGYTF	TGCAGCCCATCAAGCCCCTATGGCTACACCTTC
NA	NA	TRBV28	TRBJ1-5	CASSFLSGSDQPQHF	TGTGCCAGCAGTTTTCTGTCAGGGAGCGATCAGCCCCAGCATTTT
NA	few	TRBV20-1	TRBJ2-7	CSVSEVTYEQYF	TGCAGTGTTAGTGAGGTCACCTACGAGCAGTATTTC
TRBD1	NA	TRBV24-1	TRBJ2-1	CATSPNGQDYNEQFF	TGTGCCACCAGTCCGAATGGACAGGATTACAATGAGCAGTTCTTC
TRBD2	NA	TRBV9	TRBJ2-2	CASSVTSGRNTGELFF	TGTGCCAGCAGCGTAACTAGCGGGAGGAATACCGGGGAGCTGTTTTTT
NA	NA	TRBV12-3/TRBV12-4	TRBJ2-5	CASSLNIGKEIQYF	TGTGCCAGTAGCCTCAACATTGGAAAGGAGATCCAGTACTTC
NA	NA	TRBV5-6	TRBJ1-1	CANSLPQGSEAFF	TGTGCCAACAGCTTGCCTCAGGGCAGTGAGGCTTTCTTT